This T cell receptor beta chain was observed in a study of T cells after yellow fever vaccination. CDR1 MNHEY and CDR2 SVGAGI come from the germline V gene. V was clipped by 5 bases and J by 4 bases, with 11 bases between them. The CDR3 loop spans 13 amino acids. TCRdb passed the 5' RACE reads through MiXCR, listing each CDR3 protein once. The sample has about 94,000 distinct CDR3 sequences; 8% to 10% are singletons. The rearrangement links TRBV6-5 to TRBJ1-1; tentatively, D is TRBD1 (6 bases). Here the sequenced sample was CD8+ T cells not binding an NS4B(214-222) dextramer, sorted from PBMCs, taken less than 16 days after the first yellow fever vaccination. This sequence originates from a man aged 18 to 30 who received the YFV17D yellow fever vaccine. The CDR3 loop reads CASSTRGLTEAFF. DNA for the CDR3: TGTGCCAGCAGTACCAGGGGTCTCACTGAAGCTTTCTTT.